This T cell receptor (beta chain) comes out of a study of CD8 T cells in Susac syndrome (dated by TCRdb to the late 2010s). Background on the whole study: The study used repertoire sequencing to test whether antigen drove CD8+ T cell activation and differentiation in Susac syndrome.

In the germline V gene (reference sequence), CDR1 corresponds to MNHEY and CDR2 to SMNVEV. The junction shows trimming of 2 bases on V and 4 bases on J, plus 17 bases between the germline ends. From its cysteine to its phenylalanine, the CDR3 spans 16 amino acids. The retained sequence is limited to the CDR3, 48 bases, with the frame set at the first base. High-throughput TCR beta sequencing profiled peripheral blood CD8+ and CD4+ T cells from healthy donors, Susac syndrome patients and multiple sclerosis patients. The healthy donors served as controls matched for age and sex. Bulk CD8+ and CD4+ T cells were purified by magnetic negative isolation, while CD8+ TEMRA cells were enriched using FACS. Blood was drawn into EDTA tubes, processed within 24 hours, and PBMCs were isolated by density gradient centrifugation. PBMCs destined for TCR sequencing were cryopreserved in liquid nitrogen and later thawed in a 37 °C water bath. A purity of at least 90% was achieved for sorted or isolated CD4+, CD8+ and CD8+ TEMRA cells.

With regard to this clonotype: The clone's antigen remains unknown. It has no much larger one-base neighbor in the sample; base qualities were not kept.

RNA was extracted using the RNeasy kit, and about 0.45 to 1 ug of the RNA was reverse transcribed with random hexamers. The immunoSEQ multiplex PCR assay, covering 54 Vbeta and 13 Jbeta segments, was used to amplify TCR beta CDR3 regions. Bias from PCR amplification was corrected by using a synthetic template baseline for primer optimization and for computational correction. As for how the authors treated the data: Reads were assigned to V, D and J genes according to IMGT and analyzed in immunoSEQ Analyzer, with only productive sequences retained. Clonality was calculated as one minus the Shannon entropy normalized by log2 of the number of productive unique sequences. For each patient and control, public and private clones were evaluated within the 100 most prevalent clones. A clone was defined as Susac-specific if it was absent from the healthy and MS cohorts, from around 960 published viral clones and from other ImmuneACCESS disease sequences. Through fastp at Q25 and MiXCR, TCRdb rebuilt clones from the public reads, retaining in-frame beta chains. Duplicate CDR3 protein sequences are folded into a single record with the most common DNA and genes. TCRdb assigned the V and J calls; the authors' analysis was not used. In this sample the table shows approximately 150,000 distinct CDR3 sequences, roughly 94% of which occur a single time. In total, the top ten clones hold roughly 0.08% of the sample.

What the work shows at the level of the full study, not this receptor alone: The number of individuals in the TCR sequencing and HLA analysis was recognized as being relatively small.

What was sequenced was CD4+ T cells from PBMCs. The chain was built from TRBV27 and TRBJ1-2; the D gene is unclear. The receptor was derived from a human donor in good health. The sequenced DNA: TGTGCCAGCAGTTTAAATACGGGATCTCCGTTCTATGGCTACACCTTC. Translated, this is CASSLNTGSPFYGYTF.